Presented here are 24 T cell receptor beta chains from one specimen sequenced in a study of technical replicates of blood from several donors. Only in-frame clones appear in the TCRdb table, and some are missing; sequencing was by immunoSEQ multiplex PCR. The data contain tens of thousands of clones, 93% of them singletons. Sequenced: PBMCs. The receptors derive from a human donor in good health. Some clones in this sample may be carry-over from other donors' samples.

The chain has TRBV7-2 and TRBJ1-2, with a weak D call TRBD1 (6 bases). Trimming pared 5 bases from V and 5 bases from J, leaving 12 bases between. The CDR3 runs to 13 residues. Germline V gene lookup returns CDR1 SGHTA and CDR2 FQGNSA. This chain's CDR3 is CASSLTGLYGYTF. CDR3 nucleotide sequence: TGTGCCAGCAGCCTTACAGGGTTATATGGCTACACCTTC.

The chain links TRBV11-3 to TRBJ1-1; D unclear. The CDR3 covers 14 residues. V lost 1 base and J 0 bases, leaving 6 bases between the germline ends. Germline V gives CDR1 SGHNT, CDR2 YENEEA. CDR3 amino acids: CASSLVKMNTEAFF. The CDR3 nucleotides read TGTGCCAGCAGCTTAGTAAAAATGAACACTGAAGCTTTCTTT.

This clone was counted once. V usage is TRBV10-3 and J usage is TRBJ2-7, with 7 bases identical to TRBD2. Germline V lookup: CDR1 ENHRY, CDR2 SYGVKD. The CDR3 loop spans 13 amino acids. J was trimmed by 2 bases and V by 10 bases; bases with no gene match: 8. The CDR3 nucleotides read TGTGCCACGGGGGGAGGACAAGCCTACGAGCAGTACTTC. It translates to CATGGGQAYEQYF.

The table lists this clone with a count of one. J is TRBJ2-7 and V is TRBV25-1; D gene uncertain. Germline lookup yields CDR1 MGHDK and CDR2 SYGVNS. V was cut by 3 bases and J by 6 bases, with 18 bases left in between. The CDR3 has 15 amino acids. CDR3: CASSDPGQPSGEQYF. The CDR3 DNA reads TGTGCCAGCAGTGATCCCGGTCAGCCTAGTGGCGAGCAGTACTTC.

In this sample, this clone turned up once. The genes are TRBV15 and TRBJ2-3, with D uncertain. The CDR3 covers 15 residues. Deletions cut 1 base from V and 3 bases from J, with 11 bases between. Germline CDR1 LNHNV, CDR2 YYDKDF (reference sequence). The CDR3 nucleotides are TGTGCCACCAGCAGAGCGTATGCTAGAACAGATACGCAGTATTTT. Residues: CATSRAYARTDTQYF.

The table lists this clone with a count of one. The rearrangement uses TRBV5-6 and TRBJ1-6; D unclear. The CDR3 consists of 15 residues. V dropped 2 bases and J dropped 7 bases, with 13 bases sitting between them. Germline CDR1 reads SGHDT; CDR2 reads YYEEEE. CDR3 nucleotide sequence: TGTGCCAGCAGCTTCTTCGGGAGGGAAAATTCACCCCTCCACTTT. It translates to CASSFFGRENSPLHF.

The CDR3, as DNA: TGTGCCAGCAGCGTTGGGGACAGGGGGTTTTGTCTGGGATACGAGCAGTACTTC. This codes for CASSVGDRGFCLGYEQYF. The chain employs TRBV21-1 and TRBJ2-7; the D call in the table, TRBD1, was not verified against the DNA. TRBV21-1 is annotated as a pseudogene. This CDR3 region has 18 residues.

This clone was counted a single time. V is TRBV15 and J is TRBJ1-1; D ambiguous. Trimming left V 1 base short and J 2 bases short, with 14 bases between. CDR3 length equals 16 residues. Germline assignment: CDR1 LNHNV and CDR2 YYDKDF (reference sequence). The CDR3 loop is CATSRGSLDGNTEAFF. CDR3 in DNA: TGTGCCACCAGCAGAGGATCTCTAGACGGAAACACTGAAGCTTTCTTT.

The rearrangement uses TRBV6-5 and TRBJ2-2; 7 bases agree with TRBD2. The V segment lost 8 bases and the J segment 7 bases; nucleotides outside the gene matches: 7. The CDR3 is 13 amino acids. Germline CDR1 is MNHEY and CDR2 is SVGAGI. The CDR3 DNA reads TGTGCCAGCGGACTAGATTTTGGCGGGGAGCTGTTTTTT. Translating gives CASGLDFGGELFF.

The chain has TRBV6-6 and TRBJ1-6; possibly TRBD1 for D (6 bases). V lost 4 bases and J lost 7, with 14 bases in between. The CDR3 is 15 residues long. Germline V gene lookup returns CDR1 MNHNY and CDR2 SVGAGI (reference sequence). The CDR3 bases are TGTGCCAGCAGTTCCCCCGGACAGTCCAATTCACCCCTCCACTTT. It specifies CASSSPGQSNSPLHF.

The chain uses TRBV19 and TRBJ1-1; 10 nucleotides align to TRBD1. This CDR3 is built from 14 residues. The V and J ends lost 6 bases and 4 bases, in that order; junction bases with no gene match: 5. CDR1 and CDR2 from the germline V gene are LNHDA and SQIVND (reference sequence). The CDR3 DNA follows: TGTGCCAGTAGCAGGGGACAGGGGTTCACTGAAGCTTTCTTT. It encodes CASSRGQGFTEAFF.

The genes are TRBV18 and TRBJ1-6; possible D gene TRBD1, 5 bases. CDR1 and CDR2 from the germline V gene are KGHSH and LQKENI. The CDR3 contains 13 residues. V lost 8 bases, J lost 7 bases, and 12 bases lay in between. The CDR3 region is CASTGQANSPLHF. The CDR3 DNA reads TGTGCCAGCACCGGACAAGCCAATTCACCCCTCCACTTT.

The gene calls are TRBV19 and TRBJ1-5; D is perhaps TRBD1 (5 bases). The CDR3 consists of 15 residues. Trimming left V 3 bases short and J 3 bases short, with 12 bases between. Looked up from germline, CDR1 is LNHDA and CDR2 is SQIVND (reference sequence). The CDR3 loop reads CASSMGLGPNQPQHF. As DNA, the CDR3 is TGTGCCAGTAGTATGGGACTGGGGCCCAATCAGCCCCAGCATTTT. Full variable domain (remainder filled in from reference TRBV19 and TRBJ1-5): DGGITQSPKYLFRKEGQNVTLSCEQNLNHDAMYWYRQDPGQGLRLIYYSQIVNDFQKGDIAEGYSVSREKKESFPLTVTSAQKNPTAFYLCASSMGLGPNQPQHFGDGTRLSIL.

The V gene is TRBV7-9, the J gene TRBJ2-3; D possibly corresponds to TRBD2 (6 bases). Germline CDR1 SEHNR, CDR2 FQNEAQ (reference sequence). This CDR3 is built from 14 residues. Trimming removed 1 base from V and 6 bases from J, with 11 bases in between. The CDR3: CASSLEGRGDTQYF. In DNA form, the CDR3 reads TGTGCCAGCAGCTTAGAGGGCCGGGGGGATACGCAGTATTTT.

The chain combines TRBV6-1 with TRBJ1-2; 7 bases are a match to TRBD1. The V gene's germline CDR1 is MNHNS and CDR2 SASEGT. This CDR3 has 14 amino acids. The ends lost 2 bases at V and 8 bases at J; junction bases unmatched: 8. The CDR3: CASSEIGGQGGYTF. CDR3 bases: TGTGCCAGCAGTGAAATAGGGGGCCAAGGGGGCTACACCTTC.

This chain links TRBV19 with TRBJ2-1, with 8 bases identical to TRBD2. J lost 9 bases, V lost 7 bases, and 17 bases had no gene match. The V gene's germline CDR1 is LNHDA and CDR2 SQIVND (reference sequence). The CDR3 spans 16 residues. The CDR3 nucleotides are TGTGCCAGTACCACAAAATCCGGCGGGAGGCCCAGTGAGCAGTTCTTC. It translates to CASTTKSGGRPSEQFF.

The rearrangement uses TRBV18 and TRBJ1-1; TRBD1 agrees at 9 bases. Germline lookup yields CDR1 KGHSH and CDR2 LQKENI. The CDR3 runs to 14 residues. Unmatched junction bases numbered 5, after V lost 3 bases and J lost 6 bases. The CDR3 spells CASSPGTGTAEAFF. In DNA, the CDR3 is TGTGCCAGCTCACCTGGGACAGGGACTGCTGAAGCTTTCTTT.

This chain joins TRBV4-2 and TRBJ1-3; D is undetermined. V gave up 0 bases and J gave up 2 bases, with 8 bases separating them. CDR1 and CDR2 from the germline V gene are LGHNA and YNFKEQ. There are 15 residues in the CDR3. Here the CDR3 DNA reads TGTGCCAGCAGCCAAGATACGGGTACTGGAAACACCATATATTTT. Translated, it gives CASSQDTGTGNTIYF.

The chain carries TRBV19 and TRBJ1-1; D may be TRBD1 (5 bases). Trimming cost V 6 bases and J 1 base, with 9 bases left between them. The CDR3 sequence is 13 residues long. Germline lookup yields CDR1 LNHDA and CDR2 SQIVND (reference sequence). CDR3: CASSVQGNTEAFF. The CDR3 region has the DNA TGTGCCAGTAGCGTCCAGGGGAACACTGAAGCTTTCTTT.

The chain joins TRBV6-1 to TRBJ2-3, with D unresolved. Germline V gene data show CDR1 as MNHNS and CDR2 as SASEGT. Trimming removed 2 bases from V and 0 bases from J, with 6 bases in between. The CDR3 length is 14 residues. CDR3 region: CASSERSSTDTQYF. CDR3 DNA: TGTGCCAGCAGTGAAAGGAGTAGCACAGATACGCAGTATTTT.

This clone was recorded only once. The chain employs TRBV19 and TRBJ1-3, with D possibly being TRBD1 (6 bases). The V gene's germline CDR1 is LNHDA and CDR2 SQIVND (reference sequence). Trimming left V 5 bases short and J 4 bases short, with 12 bases between. CDR3 size: 14 residues. The CDR3 bases are TGTGCCAGTAGTCTGCCAGGGGCAGGAAACACCATATATTTT. Its translation is CASSLPGAGNTIYF.

The chain carries TRBV4-2 and TRBJ2-1, with 8 bases matching TRBD2. Germline V gene data show CDR1 as LGHNA and CDR2 as YNFKEQ. CDR3 length equals 17 residues. The trim removed 0 bases at V and 7 bases at J, leaving 11 bases unmatched. The CDR3: CASSQEGVGGRRNEQFF. In nucleotides, the CDR3 is TGTGCCAGCAGCCAAGAGGGCGTAGGCGGGAGGCGGAATGAGCAGTTCTTC.

This clone has a single count. This sequence joins TRBV5-4 and TRBJ2-1; TRBD2 aligns across 11 bases. This CDR3 region has 16 residues. Germline trimming cut 2 bases from V and 10 bases from J; bases unmatched to any gene: 11. The V gene's germline CDR1 is SGHNT and CDR2 YYREEE (reference sequence). CDR3 protein: CASSFTSGGAWKEQFF. In DNA, the CDR3 is TGTGCCAGCAGCTTTACTAGCGGGGGCGCCTGGAAGGAGCAGTTCTTC.

The chain is built from TRBV7-3 and TRBJ2-5; D gene ambiguous. Trimming removed 1 base from V and 2 bases from J, with 2 bases in between. The germline V gene has CDR1 SGHTA and CDR2 FQGTGA. The CDR3 is made up of 12 amino acids. The CDR3 loop is CASSLIQETQYF. The CDR3 region has the DNA TGTGCCAGCAGCTTAATACAAGAGACCCAGTACTTC.